The entry below describes one T cell receptor (beta chain). The target antigen is unknown. The sample originates from a study of CD8+ T cells in alopecia areata. Study-level points and caveats: Scalp sample data also include resident alphabeta T cells from normal skin. Among the top 100, expanded CD8+ clones were significantly decreased by tofacitinib, as was scalp clonality. Normal scalp showed lower clonality than lesional scalp, especially alopecia totalis/universalis.

This sample's treatment: oral pan-JAK inhibitor, 5-10 mg twice daily. J gave up 6 bases and V 6 bases, and 11 bases lay outside the gene matches. Germline V gene data show CDR1 as MDHEN and CDR2 as SYDVKM. The CDR3 covers 14 residues. cDNA serving as the sequencing template came from extracted, reverse transcribed RNA. The assay was immunoSEQ multiplex PCR, and TCRdb's table has in-frame clones only and misses some. This sample has 270,000 or so clones; 58% occur once, and the top ten carry under 2%. The starting material was CD4+ T cells sorted from blood, obtained at week 24, from a patient treated with tofacitinib. The chain joins TRBV28 to TRBJ2-7; 7 nucleotides agree with TRBD1. The origin of this receptor is a human donor with alopecia areata. The DNA of the CDR3 is TGTGCCAGCAGAATACAGGGGATTGTGCGCGAGCAGTACTTC. Protein product: CASRIQGIVREQYF.